A selection of T cell receptor beta chains follows, all from one sample in a study of T-cell reconstitution after alpha-beta-depleted transplantation in children. TCRdb recomputed calls from the PCR reads with MiXCR, one row per CDR3 protein. The sample records 450,000 to 600,000 distinct CDR3 sequences, around 16% being singletons. This specimen consisted of PBMCs from the stem cell graft donor, obtained from the stem cell graft. The source is a human donor who donated a stem cell graft to a child with acute lymphoblastic leukemia. CDR3s include the opening cysteine and the closing phenylalanine or tryptophan. The D gene is left open where the match is weak. Rows may omit the clone size; those that give it use once, few, many or a size class.

clone_size j_call v_call d_call cdr3_aa cdr3_nt
few TRBJ1-1 TRBV5-1 . CASSFVQGGLAHGTEAFF TGCGCCAGCAGCTTCGTGCAGGGAGGTCTGGCGCACGGCACTGAAGCTTTCTTT
. TRBJ1-1 TRBV20-1 . CSAGRVGEAFF TGCAGTGCTGGCAGGGTAGGTGAAGCTTTCTTT
many TRBJ2-1 TRBV19 . CASSPGDNEQFF TGTGCCAGTAGCCCGGGAGACAATGAGCAGTTCTTC
few TRBJ2-1 TRBV19 . CASSIGVRQFF TGTGCCAGTAGTATCGGGGTAAGGCAGTTCTTC
. TRBJ1-1 TRBV5-1 . CASSLAGSKGSTEAFF TGCGCCAGCAGCTTGGCCGGGAGTAAAGGCAGCACTGAAGCTTTCTTT
few TRBJ1-5 TRBV29-1 . CSVEVKVNQPQHF TGCAGCGTTGAGGTGAAGGTTAATCAGCCCCAGCATTTT
few TRBJ2-7 TRBV29-1 TRBD2 CSVGKRESSYEQYF TGCAGCGTTGGTAAGCGGGAAAGCTCCTACGAGCAGTACTTC
few TRBJ2-7 TRBV19 . CASSMHPGDYSYEQYF TGTGCCAGTAGTATGCACCCAGGGGATTACTCCTACGAGCAGTACTTC
few TRBJ1-1 TRBV29-1 . CSVEREGVNAAFF TGCAGCGTTGAACGGGAGGGGGTGAACGCAGCTTTCTTT
few TRBJ1-5 TRBV6-2/TRBV6-3 . CASSYSSSSNQPQHF TGTGCCAGCAGTTACTCGTCCAGTAGCAATCAGCCCCAGCATTTT
. TRBJ1-1 TRBV2 TRBD1 CATQLDRVAEAFF TGTGCCACCCAATTAGACAGGGTCGCTGAAGCTTTCTTT
. TRBJ2-7 TRBV6-1 TRBD2 CASSRRSGTIYEQYF TGTGCCAGCAGTAGGCGGAGCGGGACCATCTACGAGCAGTACTTC
few TRBJ2-7 TRBV12-3/TRBV12-4 . CASSLKTGPYEQYF TGTGCCAGCAGTTTAAAAACAGGTCCCTACGAGCAGTACTTC
. TRBJ2-7 TRBV13 . CASSLAAEQSYEQYF TGTGCCAGCAGCTTAGCGGCGGAGCAGTCCTACGAGCAGTACTTC
. TRBJ2-2 TRBV27 TRBD2 CASSYSVSGLASLFGELFF TGTGCCAGCAGTTATTCTGTTTCAGGACTAGCGAGCCTGTTCGGGGAGCTGTTTTTT
. TRBJ2-7 TRBV19 . CASSIRTDPYEQYF TGTGCCAGTAGTATACGCACAGACCCCTACGAGCAGTACTTC
few TRBJ1-5 TRBV20-1 . CSASREGANQPQHF TGCAGTGCTAGCAGAGAAGGGGCCAATCAGCCCCAGCATTTT
. TRBJ1-5 TRBV28 . CASRAHGTQKPNQPQHF TGTGCCAGCAGGGCCCATGGGACCCAGAAACCGAATCAGCCCCAGCATTTT
few TRBJ2-1 TRBV12-3/TRBV12-4 TRBD2 CASSPSGRYNEQFF TGTGCCAGCAGTCCTAGCGGGAGGTACAATGAGCAGTTCTTC
few TRBJ1-5 TRBV7-8 . CASSPWTDNQPQHF TGTGCCAGCAGCCCCTGGACAGACAATCAGCCCCAGCATTTT
. TRBJ1-3 TRBV7-9 . CASNPTAGPLTGNTIYF TGTGCCAGCAATCCTACCGCGGGTCCTCTGACTGGAAACACCATATATTTT
. TRBJ2-5 TRBV10-3 . CAISWGRGHETQYF TGTGCCATCAGTTGGGGGCGGGGCCACGAGACCCAGTACTTC
. TRBJ2-5 TRBV7-9 . CASDPGRGETQYF TGTGCCAGCGACCCGGGGCGCGGAGAGACCCAGTACTTC
few TRBJ1-6 TRBV6-5 TRBD1 CASSYEQGSNSPLHF TGTGCCAGCAGTTACGAACAGGGGAGCAATTCACCCCTCCACTTT
few TRBJ2-1 TRBV5-1 TRBD1 CASSRLGTGVEGEQFF TGCGCCAGCAGCCGTCTCGGGACAGGGGTAGAAGGGGAGCAGTTCTTC
few TRBJ2-7 TRBV5-1 . CATTEGVGKQYF TGCGCCACCACGGAGGGGGTCGGGAAGCAGTACTTC
. TRBJ2-4 TRBV5-1 . CASSFSTGTAKNIQYF TGCGCCAGCAGCTTTAGCACAGGGACTGCCAAAAACATTCAGTACTTC
few TRBJ1-5 TRBV24-1 . CATSGDDNPHQPQHF TGTGCCACCAGTGGGGATGACAACCCCCATCAGCCCCAGCATTTT
few TRBJ2-7 TRBV18 TRBD2 CASSPRLAGVSSYEQYF TGTGCCAGCTCGCCGCGACTAGCGGGGGTAAGCTCCTACGAGCAGTACTTC
. TRBJ2-7 TRBV21-1 . CASSKGRTRRGVRNEQYF TGTGCCAGCAGCAAAGGGCGTACAAGAAGGGGAGTCCGCAACGAGCAGTACTTC
few TRBJ1-5 TRBV18 TRBD1 CASSTGTGENQPQHF TGTGCCAGCAGTACCGGGACAGGGGAAAATCAGCCCCAGCATTTT
. TRBJ2-3 TRBV4-2 TRBD2 CASSPVQSGLAGPTDTQYF TGTGCCAGCAGCCCCGTACAGAGTGGACTAGCGGGACCCACAGATACGCAGTATTTT
. TRBJ2-7 TRBV29-1 . CSVEEWGTSYEQYF TGCAGCGTTGAAGAATGGGGTACCTCCTACGAGCAGTACTTC
. TRBJ2-3 TRBV5-1 . CASSLDLGRVTDTQYF TGCGCCAGCAGCTTGGATCTGGGGCGGGTCACAGATACGCAGTATTTT
. TRBJ2-5 TRBV29-1 TRBD2 CSGALRGKETQYF TGCAGCGGGGCCCTGCGGGGGAAAGAGACCCAGTACTTC
few TRBJ1-2 TRBV12-3/TRBV12-4 . CASSLRDWGADGYTF TGTGCCAGCAGTTTGCGGGACTGGGGGGCGGATGGCTACACCTTC
. TRBJ2-1 TRBV4-1 . CASSTHLSWLAAGPYNEQFF TGCGCCAGCAGCACCCACTTATCATGGCTGGCGGCGGGCCCCTACAATGAGCAGTTCTTC
few TRBJ2-2 TRBV7-9 TRBD2 CASGRTRGDTGELFF TGTGCCAGCGGGAGGACTAGAGGCGACACCGGGGAGCTGTTTTTT
. TRBJ2-5 TRBV12-3/TRBV12-4 TRBD1 CASSLRQGAETQYF TGTGCCAGCAGTTTAAGACAGGGGGCGGAGACCCAGTACTTC
few TRBJ1-5 TRBV24-1 . CATSDARGSNQPQHF TGTGCCACCAGTGACGCCAGGGGAAGCAATCAGCCCCAGCATTTT
. TRBJ1-2 TRBV6-5 . CASSLRGDNYGYTF TGTGCCAGCAGTTTGCGGGGGGATAACTATGGCTACACCTTC
. TRBJ2-3 TRBV9 TRBD2 CASSVETSGRAKDTQYF TGTGCCAGCAGCGTAGAAACTAGCGGGAGGGCCAAAGATACGCAGTATTTT
. TRBJ1-6 TRBV27 . CASSLLGSPLHF TGTGCCAGCAGTCTCCTGGGTTCACCCCTCCACTTT
many TRBJ1-2 TRBV27 TRBD1 CASRFFRTGDKGGYTF TGTGCCAGCAGATTCTTCCGGACAGGGGACAAAGGCGGCTACACCTTC